This TCR beta chain was captured by sequencing in a study of T and B cells in COVID-19 patients. Study-wide background: Peripheral blood came from COVID-19 patients with active infection or after recovery.

Multiplex PCR with BIOMED2 TRB-A/B primer pools amplified TRB rearrangements. One entry per CDR3 protein, called by TCRdb with MiXCR from the multiplex PCR reads. This repertoire shows some 11,000 distinct CDR3 sequences, 30% found once; its top ten account for 14%. TRB was amplified from around 250-500 ng of blood genomic DNA. This TCR came from a human donor with active COVID-19. The sample was blood.

CDR3 loop: CASSLEGDSFWYEQFF. CDR3 DNA: TGCGCCAGCAGCTTGGAAGGGGACAGTTTTTGGTATGAGCAGTTCTTC. The V and J genes are TRBV5-1 and TRBJ2-1; 7 bases match TRBD1. The germline gives CDR1 SGHRS, CDR2 YFSETQ. This CDR3 has 16 residues. The V and J ends lost 0 bases and 8 bases, in that order; junction bases with no gene match: 11.